This TCR beta chain came from a study of early T cells in non-severe SARS-CoV-2 infection. Study-wide points: A preference for anti-spike CD8 responses marked VDJdb matching, which missed private and CD4 specificities.

Trimming took off 6 bases at V and 0 bases at J, with 14 bases between the two ends. Per the germline V gene, CDR1 is DFQATT and CDR2 is SNEGSKA (reference sequence). The CDR3 totals 14 residues. This clonotype was picked up many times. What it recognizes is unknown. TCRdb re-derived calls from the 5' RACE reads in MiXCR, one entry per CDR3 protein. The sample has about 50,000 distinct CDR3 sequences, about 9.3% seen once; the top ten hold more than 12%. This sequence joins TRBV20-1 and TRBJ1-2, with TRBD1 as a possible D gene (5 bases). This clonotype originated in an adult who was a healthcare worker with PCR-confirmed SARS-CoV-2 infection or an uninfected control (not recorded which). The source material was whole blood. The CDR3 DNA reads TGCAGTGCGGGGGATGGAGGGCCTAACTATGGCTACACCTTC. Encoded protein: CSAGDGGPNYGYTF.